The 8 T cell receptor beta chains reported below all come from one sample, sequenced in a study of blood T cell repertoires in COVID-19. Method: immunoSEQ multiplex PCR; TCRdb's copy keeps in-frame clones and lacks some. The repertoire consists of around 470,000 clones, with around 91% occurring once and the leading ten covering about 0.6%. Sequencing used PBMCs or T cells enriched from blood (not recorded which). These receptors were taken from a man younger than 35 who had recovered from COVID-19.

This chain joins TRBV23-1 and TRBJ2-3, with 10 bases identical to TRBD2. TRBV23-1 is an ORF, and what it does is uncertain. The V segment lost 4 bases and the J segment 6 bases; nucleotides outside the gene matches: 10. This CDR3 contains 16 residues. DNA of the CDR3: TGCGCCAGCAGTCTCCAAGGACTAGCGGCCCCCGATACGCAGTATTTT. This gives the protein CASSLQGLAAPDTQYF.

This clone has only one observation. J is TRBJ2-1 and V is TRBV13; TRBD2 aligns across 7 bases. The junction had 7 bases not matched to a gene; V was cut back by 4 bases and J by 4 bases. There are 15 residues in the CDR3. Germline CDR1 is PRHDT and CDR2 is FYEKMQ (reference sequence). This CDR3 is CASSSRGGPYNEQFF. In DNA form, the CDR3 reads TGTGCCAGCAGCTCCCGGGGAGGGCCGTACAATGAGCAGTTCTTC.

The genes are TRBV4-2 and TRBJ1-4; tentatively, D is TRBD1 (6 bases). CDR3 length: 15 residues. The germline CDR1 and CDR2 sequences are LGHNA and YNFKEQ. Deletions cut 1 base from V and 7 bases from J, with 13 bases between. CDR3 in DNA: TGTGCCAGCAGCCAAGGCGCAGGGGTTAGTGAAAAACTGTTTTTT. It yields the protein CASSQGAGVSEKLFF.

The chain couples TRBV29-1 to TRBJ1-1; D is unclear. Trimming removed 7 bases from V and 3 bases from J, with 12 bases in between. This CDR3 is 12 amino acids long. Looked up from germline, CDR1 is SQVTM and CDR2 is ANQGSEA. Here the CDR3 reads CSAALLYTEAFF. CDR3 coding DNA: TGCAGCGCCGCGCTTCTGTACACTGAAGCTTTCTTT.

This chain connects TRBV6-5 to TRBJ1-5; 7 nucleotides agree with TRBD1. The V and J ends lost 5 bases and 4 bases, in that order; junction bases with no gene match: 8. The germline CDR1 and CDR2 sequences are MNHEY and SVGAGI. This CDR3 spans 15 amino acids. CDR3 DNA: TGTGCCAGCAGTCGTACAGGGGACGGGAATCAGCCCCAGCATTTT. It specifies CASSRTGDGNQPQHF.

This clone was seen a handful of times. This rearrangement joins TRBV5-1 to TRBJ2-7; D gene ambiguous. CDR3 size: 13 residues. Germline V CDR1 and CDR2: SGHRS, YFSETQ. V was shortened by 1 base and J by 4 bases, with 9 bases between the two germline ends. CDR3 residues: CASSLNTEYEQYF. CDR3 sequence (DNA): TGCGCCAGCAGCTTGAATACAGAATACGAGCAGTACTTC.

The chain employs TRBV28 and TRBJ2-7; perhaps TRBD2 as D (6 bases). V was shortened by 9 bases and J by 7 bases, with 19 bases between the two germline ends. The CDR3 covers 13 residues. Germline loops: CDR1 MDHEN, CDR2 SYDVKM. The CDR3 DNA reads TGTGCCAGTGGGACTTCCAAGACTAGTGAGCAGTACTTC. Translation gives CASGTSKTSEQYF.

The chain combines TRBV5-5 with TRBJ1-6; TRBD1 might be the D (5 bases). This CDR3 has 14 residues. Germline V gene sequence: CDR1 SGHKS, CDR2 YYEKEE (reference sequence). Trimming removed 0 bases at V and 7 bases at J, with 8 bases between. CDR3 in amino acids: CASSLGQRNSPLHF. The CDR3 nucleotides read TGTGCCAGCAGCTTGGGACAGAGAAATTCACCCCTCCACTTT.